This T cell receptor beta chain appears in the sequencing data of a study of cytomegalovirus exposure and HLA in healthy donors (dated by TCRdb to the late 2010s). Background for the entire study: In an earlier analysis of under 600 of the donors, approximately 260 Gb of sequence data and 100 million or so unique TCR beta sequences from some 170 million T cells were reported. Every discovery cohort repertoire had been produced on one sequencing platform. Because of strong linkage in the cohort, roughly five DR-DQ haplotypes were treated as single units for association and clustering. An early release that covered about 640 HLA-typed donors contained approximately 300 gigabases of sequencing data and tens of millions of unique TCR sequences. Genome-wide SNP genotypes for about three fifths of the roughly 700 donors were used in a later genetic analysis, which treated that subset as a discovery cohort. Donor age, sex, ethnicity and CMV serostatus were compiled together with the repertoire data. The study aimed to test whether cataloging public T cell receptors could reveal signatures of past pathogen exposure. In a later analysis, previously published TCR beta repertoires from 670 or so donors were re-analyzed and high-resolution HLA genotyping was added so that TCR occurrence patterns could be studied. HLA typing covered class I and class II loci at four-digit resolution. Of the roughly 420 genotyped donors, less than 90% were placed in the genetic ancestry cluster associated with self-reported Caucasian donors. To predict cytomegalovirus infection status, the study brought together high-throughput TCR immunosequencing, statistical association of individual TCRs with disease status, and machine learning. Typing coverage varied by locus: 629-630 donors for A, B, C, DRB1 and DQB1; approximately 500 for DQA1; more than 600 for DPA1; approximately 470 for DPB1. Using immunosequencing, the study profiled T cell repertoires from 640 or so subjects and related those repertoires to cytomegalovirus serostatus. Across some 400 genotyped donors of the cohort, an average of about 200,000 unique TCR beta nucleotide sequences per donor were sequenced, and approximately 17% of those sequences were non-productive. In the later analysis, no new phenotypic data were used to find candidate immune exposures; instead, reliance was placed on TCR beta sequences and their occurrence across donors. A separate validation cohort of 100 to 150 different subjects was used in addition to the roughly 670-subject first cohort. In an earlier analysis of more than 550 of the donors, high-throughput TCR beta sequencing was used to judge whether each TCR beta V gene segment behaved as functional or pseudogenic. What the work shows at the level of the full study, not this receptor alone: According to a later analysis, parvovirus B19, influenza, CMV and Epstein-Barr virus appeared linked to several top co-occurrence clusters. A cluster of highly shared sequence variants was judged likely to represent a technical artifact of the sequencing pipeline. In a later analysis, most CMV-associated TCR beta chains were found to appear HLA-restricted, with HLA associations seemingly driven largely by CMV exposure. Presence/absence analyses assumed roughly uniform sequencing depth across donors, an assumption that may not hold. The only immune exposure information available for the cohort was CMV serostatus. Most TCR sequences were seen in very few donors, while some public TCRs were found in many individuals. In a later genetic analysis, fewer N-insertions in productive TCRs were reported among donors in an Asian-associated ancestry cluster than the roughly 700-donor mean. In both the original and validation cohorts, the classifier was reported to diagnose cytomegalovirus status with high specificity and sensitivity. In a later analysis, the rate of TCR association differed among HLA loci, with DRB1 alleles having the most associated TCRs and HLA-C alleles having the fewest. Some IMGT-functional V segments, including TRBV6-2 and TRBV6-3, could not be told apart with the 87-base-pair reads, so those segments were excluded. In a later genetic analysis, a missense DCLRE1C variant was associated with V-gene and J-gene trimming of TCR beta chains, and the association was replicated in an independent cohort. Because HLA typing was missing for some donors at each locus, association tests included only the typed subset. A further reported finding was that TCR beta sequences accurately predicted the HLA-A and HLA-B alleles for most subjects in the first cohort. A later analysis associated 17,000 or so TCR beta sequences with specific HLA alleles at a false discovery rate of 0.05. Only TCR beta chains were sequenced in this cohort, and the absence of alpha or paired-chain data limited detectable features. Because counts were too low, more than 15 rarely observed V segments, including chromosome 9 orphons, were excluded from the earlier analysis of several hundred of the donors. In a later analysis, HLA-associated TCR beta chains were found to be more clonally expanded and to have lower generation probabilities than equally common non-associated chains. In an earlier analysis of approximately 590 of the donors, most TCR beta V segments appeared in productive rearrangements about 90% or about 30% of the time, broadly matching IMGT annotations. According to the authors, the approach could potentially be generalized to other disease states and immunological phenotypes. Correlated functional status among segregating V segments might reflect linkage disequilibrium, but an unknown experimental factor could not be ruled out. When HLA alleles, especially DR and DQ, strongly co-occurred, TCR associations were difficult to assign to individual alleles. In the study, approximately 160 TCR beta chains were listed as associated with cytomegalovirus. In vitro tests confirmed that a few of the cytomegalovirus-associated TCR beta chains recognize cytomegalovirus antigens.

The method was the immunoSEQ multiplex PCR assay. For the multiplex PCR, a mixture combining 60 forward primers for TCR Vbeta segments and 13 reverse primers for TCR Jbeta segments was used. A multiplex PCR assay on genomic DNA amplified the CDR3 region of rearranged TCR beta genes. The amplified TCR beta libraries were sequenced on the Illumina HiSeq System as 87-base-pair reads. The published analysis was carried out like this. Across the roughly 600 repertoires, a later analysis counted approximately 83 million unique TCR beta chains, around 11 million of which were shared by at least two donors. A nearest-neighbor algorithm error-corrected the raw reads and collapsed the reads into unique sequences, merging closely related sequences to remove PCR and sequencing errors. CDR3 sequences were aligned to IMGT reference sequences to assign V, D and J gene segments. For a sequence to be retained, a match of at least six nucleotides to both a V gene segment and a J gene segment was required. A rearrangement counted as productive if the CDR3 had no stop codons and remained in frame with V and J, and every other rearrangement counted as non-productive. Following IMGT convention, CDR3 was defined as the stretch from the second conserved V-encoded cysteine up to the conserved J-encoded phenylalanine. In an earlier analysis of just under 600 of the donors, sequences lacking an unambiguous match to a single V gene segment were excluded. In an earlier analysis of several hundred of the donors, V segments were called functional above 56.7% productive rearrangements and were called segregating when the between-donor standard deviation exceeded 5%. A statistical classification framework was built for diagnosing cytomegalovirus status from the catalog of TCR beta chain sequences. A later analysis assigned V and J genes by comparing TCR nucleotide sequences with IMGT/GENE-DB human TR gene sequences. In a later analysis, CDR3 sequences and most-parsimonious VDJ recombination scenarios were assigned using the TCRdist pipeline. A later analysis defined each TCR beta chain by its CDR3 amino acid sequence plus V-gene family, and excluded reads lacking a unique V-gene family. To address suspected cross-contamination and a sequencing artifact, a later analysis removed a few hundred highly shared, low-generation-probability nucleotide sequences. A later analysis calculated a clonal expansion index for each public chain from normalized within-repertoire ranks of inferred template counts. Generation probabilities in a later analysis came from a VDJ recombination model fitted to out-of-frame rearrangements, and those results were checked against IGoR. A later analysis scored TCR-TCR, TCR-HLA and TCR-CMV co-occurrence with hypergeometric tests, applying a repertoire-size bias correction to TCR pairs. False discovery rates were estimated in a later analysis by permuting HLA or CMV assignments 20 times. A later analysis grouped co-occurring TCRs with DBSCAN, adding TCRdist sequence similarity when clustering within HLA-allele-positive subsets. Repertoires with fewer than 30,000 or more than 120,000 public chains, plus five repertoires with anomalous nucleotide sharing, were excluded from co-occurrence clustering. This immuneACCESS table, as held by TCRdb, lists in-frame sequences with V and J called but not all clones. Of the missing ones, under half trace to an unresolved V gene in checked studies; the others have no known cause. Clonal size and the V and J genes are those of that table, whereas D and trimming came from the DNA. The sample table contains some 170,000 clones; only one count was recorded for approximately 70% of them. 2.5% of the sample is taken by the ten largest.

In total, about 650 healthy bone marrow donors made up the cohort. All cohort members were sampled while nominally healthy, although unrecorded immune exposures were likely present. CMV serostatus was positive for around 310 and negative for about 50% of the roughly 700 cohort members, and was not recorded for this donor. Every donor gave a peripheral blood sample, and the peripheral blood mononuclear cells from that sample were used for TCR beta sequencing. The Qiagen DNeasy Blood Extraction Kit was used to extract genomic DNA from the blood cell samples. Points on this clone: This clone's antigen is unknown. Base-call qualities are not available, and no considerably larger clone is one nucleotide away.

V is cut back by 5 bases and J by 1 base, with 4 bases in the junction unmatched. Taken from the germline V gene, the CDR1 and CDR2 loops are SGHNT and YENEEA. From cysteine to phenylalanine, the CDR3 is 15 amino acids long. Only the CDR3 part of the read is kept: 45 bases, read in frame from the first base. The chain is encoded by TRBV11-3 joined to TRBJ1-5; TRBD1 aligns with 8 central bases. The sequence was collected from a human donor in good health. Sequencing input: PBMCs. The nucleotide sequence reads TGTGCCAGCAGCATGACAGGGGTCAGCAATCAGCCCCAGCATTTT. This codes for CASSMTGVSNQPQHF.